The T cell receptor beta chain under discussion was sequenced for a study of tumor-infiltrating lymphocytes in localized non-small cell lung cancer. Using immunoSEQ multiplex PCR, the repertoire was profiled, and TCRdb retains in-frame clones only, with some absent. The sample has fewer than 7,500 clones; approximately 61% are singletons. Trimming at V came to 2 bases and at J to 2 bases, leaving 8 bases not matched to a gene. Germline lookup yields CDR1 SGHAT and CDR2 FQNNGV. This CDR3 has 17 residues. The V gene is TRBV11-2, the J gene TRBJ2-2; 7 bases line up with TRBD2. Specimen: lung tumor tissue. The sequence was collected from a human donor with non-small cell lung cancer. In DNA form, the CDR3 reads TGTGCCAGCAGCTTATCCCTACTAGCGCCTAACACCGGGGAGCTGTTTTTT. Protein product: CASSLSLLAPNTGELFF.